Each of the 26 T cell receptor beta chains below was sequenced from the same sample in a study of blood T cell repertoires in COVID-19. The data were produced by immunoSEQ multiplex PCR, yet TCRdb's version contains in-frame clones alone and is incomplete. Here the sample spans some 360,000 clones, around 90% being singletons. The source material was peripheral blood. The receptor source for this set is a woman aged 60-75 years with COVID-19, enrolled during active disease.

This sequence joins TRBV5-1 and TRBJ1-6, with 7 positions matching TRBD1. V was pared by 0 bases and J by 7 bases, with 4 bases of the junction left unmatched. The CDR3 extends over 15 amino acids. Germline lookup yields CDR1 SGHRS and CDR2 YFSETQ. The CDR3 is CASSLEGAGNSPLHF. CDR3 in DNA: TGCGCCAGCAGCTTGGAGGGGGCGGGCAATTCACCCCTCCACTTT.

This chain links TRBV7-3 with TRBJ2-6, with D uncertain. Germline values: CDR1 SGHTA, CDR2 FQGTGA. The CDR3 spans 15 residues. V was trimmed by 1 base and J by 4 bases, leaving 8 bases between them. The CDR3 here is CASSLIAGGANVLTF. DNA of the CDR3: TGTGCCAGCAGCTTAATAGCCGGGGGGGCCAACGTCCTGACTTTC.

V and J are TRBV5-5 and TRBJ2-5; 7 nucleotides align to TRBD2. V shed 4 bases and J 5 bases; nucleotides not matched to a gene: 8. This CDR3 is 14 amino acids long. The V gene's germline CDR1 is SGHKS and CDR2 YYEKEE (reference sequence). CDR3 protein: CASSLGPGGETQYF. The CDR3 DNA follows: TGTGCCAGCAGCCTTGGACCCGGGGGGGAGACCCAGTACTTC.

The CDR3 DNA reads TGTGCCAGCAGCAGGAGGGCTTATGGCTACACCTTC. Protein: CASSRRAYGYTF. The rearrangement uses TRBV6-2 or TRBV6-3 and TRBJ1-2, with D unclear. Deletions cut 6 bases from V and 5 bases from J, with 10 bases between. Germline assignment: CDR1 MNHEY and CDR2 SVGEGT. This CDR3 is 12 amino acids long.

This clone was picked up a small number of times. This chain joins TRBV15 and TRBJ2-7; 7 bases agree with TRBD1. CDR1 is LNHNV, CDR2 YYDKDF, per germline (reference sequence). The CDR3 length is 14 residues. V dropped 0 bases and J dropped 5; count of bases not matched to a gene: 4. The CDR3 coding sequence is TGTGCCACCAGCAGAGATCCGACAGGGCACGAGCAGTACTTC. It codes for CATSRDPTGHEQYF.

The CDR3 region is CASSPAGGVGNQPQHF. DNA of the CDR3: TGTGCCAGCAGCCCGGCGGGGGGGGTGGGCAATCAGCCCCAGCATTTT. This rearrangement joins TRBV5-5 to TRBJ1-5; possible D gene TRBD1, 5 bases. Germline CDR1 SGHKS, CDR2 YYEKEE (reference sequence). The CDR3 extends over 16 amino acids. Trimming stripped 4 bases from V and 2 bases from J, with 16 bases between.

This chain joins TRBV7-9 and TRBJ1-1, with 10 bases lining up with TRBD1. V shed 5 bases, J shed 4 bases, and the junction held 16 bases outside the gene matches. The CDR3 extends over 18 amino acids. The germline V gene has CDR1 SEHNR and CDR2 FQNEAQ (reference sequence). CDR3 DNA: TGTGCCAGCAGCCCAGGTCCGGGACAGGGGAAGATTGGCACTGAAGCTTTCTTT. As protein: CASSPGPGQGKIGTEAFF.

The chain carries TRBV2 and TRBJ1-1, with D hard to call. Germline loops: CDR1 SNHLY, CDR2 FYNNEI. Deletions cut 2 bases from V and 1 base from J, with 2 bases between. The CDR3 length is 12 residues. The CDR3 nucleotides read TGTGCCAGCAGTGAACAGAACACTGAAGCTTTCTTT. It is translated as CASSEQNTEAFF.

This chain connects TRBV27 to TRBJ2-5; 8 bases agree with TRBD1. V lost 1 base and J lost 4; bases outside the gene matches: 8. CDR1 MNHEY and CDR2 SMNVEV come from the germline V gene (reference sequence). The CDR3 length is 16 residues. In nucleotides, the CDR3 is TGTGCCAGCAGTTTATTGCGGACAGGGCGGGGAGAGACCCAGTACTTC. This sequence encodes CASSLLRTGRGETQYF.

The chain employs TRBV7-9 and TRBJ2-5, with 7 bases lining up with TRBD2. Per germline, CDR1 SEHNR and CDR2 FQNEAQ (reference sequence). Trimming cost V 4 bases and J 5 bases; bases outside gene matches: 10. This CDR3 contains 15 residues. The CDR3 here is CASSSKGGSWETQYF. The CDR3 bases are TGTGCCAGCAGCTCAAAGGGAGGGTCCTGGGAGACCCAGTACTTC.

Written as DNA, the CDR3 is TGTGCCAGCAAGAGAGGAGGAACGAGCAATCAGCCCCAGCATTTT. It codes for CASKRGGTSNQPQHF. V and J are TRBV2 and TRBJ1-5; no clear D. With 7 bases removed from V and 1 base from J, the gap between germline ends came to 14 bases. CDR1 is SNHLY and CDR2 is FYNNEI in the germline V gene. The CDR3 consists of 15 residues.

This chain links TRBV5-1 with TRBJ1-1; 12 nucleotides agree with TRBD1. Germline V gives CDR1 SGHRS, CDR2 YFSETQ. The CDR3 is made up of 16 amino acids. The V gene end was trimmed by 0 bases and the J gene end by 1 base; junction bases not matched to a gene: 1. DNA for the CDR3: TGCGCCAGCAGCTTGGGGGACAGGGGGCCGAACACTGAAGCTTTCTTT. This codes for CASSLGDRGPNTEAFF. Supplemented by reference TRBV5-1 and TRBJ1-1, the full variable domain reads KAGVTQTPRYLIKTRGQQVTLSCSPISGHRSVSWYQQTPGQGLQFLFEYFSETQRNKGNFPGRFSGRQFSNSRSEMNVSTLELGDSALYLCASSLGDRGPNTEAFFGQGTRLTVV.

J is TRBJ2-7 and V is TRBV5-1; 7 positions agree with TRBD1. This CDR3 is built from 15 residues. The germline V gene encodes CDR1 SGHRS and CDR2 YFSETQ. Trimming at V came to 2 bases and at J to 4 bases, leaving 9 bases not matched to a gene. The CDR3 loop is CASSFNPTGRYEQYF. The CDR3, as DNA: TGCGCCAGCAGCTTTAATCCGACAGGGCGATACGAGCAGTACTTC. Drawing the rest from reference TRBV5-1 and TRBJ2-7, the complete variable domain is KAGVTQTPRYLIKTRGQQVTLSCSPISGHRSVSWYQQTPGQGLQFLFEYFSETQRNKGNFPGRFSGRQFSNSRSEMNVSTLELGDSALYLCASSFNPTGRYEQYFGPGTRLTVT.

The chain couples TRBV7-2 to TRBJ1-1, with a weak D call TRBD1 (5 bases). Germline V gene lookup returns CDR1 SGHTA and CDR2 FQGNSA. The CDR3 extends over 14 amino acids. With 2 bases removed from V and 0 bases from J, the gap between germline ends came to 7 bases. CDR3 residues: CASSLRQMNTEAFF. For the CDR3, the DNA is TGTGCCAGCAGCTTACGACAGATGAACACTGAAGCTTTCTTT.

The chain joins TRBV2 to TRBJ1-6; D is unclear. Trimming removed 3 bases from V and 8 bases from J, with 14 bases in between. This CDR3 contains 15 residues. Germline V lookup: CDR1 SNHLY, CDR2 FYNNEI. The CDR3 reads CASSDKEAFDSPLHF. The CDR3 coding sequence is TGTGCCAGCAGTGACAAAGAGGCGTTCGATTCACCCCTCCACTTT. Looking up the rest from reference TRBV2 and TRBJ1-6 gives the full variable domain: EPEVTQTPSHQVTQMGQEVILRCVPISNHLYFYWYRQILGQKVEFLVSFYNNEISEKSEIFDDQFSVERPDGSNFTLKIRSTKLEDSAMYFCASSDKEAFDSPLHFGNGTRLTVT.

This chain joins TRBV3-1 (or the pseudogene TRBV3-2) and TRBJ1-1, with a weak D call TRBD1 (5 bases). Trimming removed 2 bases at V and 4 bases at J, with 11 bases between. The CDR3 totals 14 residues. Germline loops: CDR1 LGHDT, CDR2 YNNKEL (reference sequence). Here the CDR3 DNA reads TGTGCCAGCAGCCAAAGGGGAAGCTTCACTGAAGCTTTCTTT. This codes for CASSQRGSFTEAFF.

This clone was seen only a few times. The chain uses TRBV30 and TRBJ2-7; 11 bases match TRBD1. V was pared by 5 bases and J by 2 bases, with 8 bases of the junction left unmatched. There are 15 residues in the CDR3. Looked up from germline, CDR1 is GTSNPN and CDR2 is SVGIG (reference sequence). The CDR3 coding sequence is TGTGCCTGGCGCCGCGGACAGGGGGCGACCTACGAGCAGTACTTC. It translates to CAWRRGQGATYEQYF.

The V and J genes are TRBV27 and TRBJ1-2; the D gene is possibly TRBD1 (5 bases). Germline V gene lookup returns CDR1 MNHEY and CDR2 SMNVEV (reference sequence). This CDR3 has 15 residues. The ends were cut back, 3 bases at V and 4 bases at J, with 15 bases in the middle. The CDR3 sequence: CASSFYDSRPYGYTF. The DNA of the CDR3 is TGTGCCAGCAGTTTCTATGACAGTCGGCCCTATGGCTACACCTTC.

DNA for the CDR3: TGTGCCAGCAGCCCAGGGGGGCTCCGGAGCTCCTACAATGAGCAGTTCTTC. Translating it yields CASSPGGLRSSYNEQFF. The genes are TRBV11-3 and TRBJ2-1, with D possibly matching TRBD1 (7 bases). Trimming removed 5 bases at V and 0 bases at J, with 17 bases between. Germline V gene data show CDR1 as SGHNT and CDR2 as YENEEA. The CDR3 has 17 residues.

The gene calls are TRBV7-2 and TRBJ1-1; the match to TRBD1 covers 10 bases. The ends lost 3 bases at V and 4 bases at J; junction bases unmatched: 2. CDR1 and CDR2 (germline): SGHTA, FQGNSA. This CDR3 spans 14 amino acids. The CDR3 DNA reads TGTGCCAGCAGCTTGGGACAGGGGATCACTGAAGCTTTCTTT. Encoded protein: CASSLGQGITEAFF.

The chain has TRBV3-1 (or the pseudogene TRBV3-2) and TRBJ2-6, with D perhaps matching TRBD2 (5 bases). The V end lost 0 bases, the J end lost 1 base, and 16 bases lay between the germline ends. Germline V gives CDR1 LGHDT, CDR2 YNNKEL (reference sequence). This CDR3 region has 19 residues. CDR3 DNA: TGTGCCAGCAGCCAAGATTCTCTTGTAGGCGGGTCTGGGGCCAACGTCCTGACTTTC. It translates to CASSQDSLVGGSGANVLTF.

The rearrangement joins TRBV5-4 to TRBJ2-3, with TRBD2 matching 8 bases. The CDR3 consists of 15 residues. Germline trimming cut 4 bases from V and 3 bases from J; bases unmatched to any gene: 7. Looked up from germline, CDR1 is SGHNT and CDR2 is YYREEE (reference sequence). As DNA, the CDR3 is TGTGCCAGCAGCCCCGGGGGGGGGCGGACAGATACGCAGTATTTT. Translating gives CASSPGGGRTDTQYF. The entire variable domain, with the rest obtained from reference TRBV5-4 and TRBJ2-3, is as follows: ETGVTQSPTHLIKTRGQQVTLRCSSQSGHNTVSWYQQALGQGPQFIFQYYREEENGRGNFPPRFSGLQFPNYSSELNVNALELDDSALYLCASSPGGGRTDTQYFGPGTRLTVL.

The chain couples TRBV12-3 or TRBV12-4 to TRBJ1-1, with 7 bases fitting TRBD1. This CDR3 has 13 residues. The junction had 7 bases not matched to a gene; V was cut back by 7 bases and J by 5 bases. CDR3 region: CASISTGSTEAFF. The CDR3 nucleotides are TGTGCCAGCATTTCGACAGGGAGTACTGAAGCTTTCTTT.

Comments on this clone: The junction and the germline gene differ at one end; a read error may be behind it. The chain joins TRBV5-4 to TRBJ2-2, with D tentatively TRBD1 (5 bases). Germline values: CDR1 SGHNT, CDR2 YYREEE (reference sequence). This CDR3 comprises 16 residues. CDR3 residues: CASTLGQGANTGELFF. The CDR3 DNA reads TGTGCCAGCACCTTGGGGCAGGGTGCGAACACCGGGGAGCTGTTTTTT.

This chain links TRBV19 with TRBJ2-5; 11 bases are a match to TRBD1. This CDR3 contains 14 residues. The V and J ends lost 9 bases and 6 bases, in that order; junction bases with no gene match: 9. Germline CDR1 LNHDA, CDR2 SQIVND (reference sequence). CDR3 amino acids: CASDTGTGGKTQYF. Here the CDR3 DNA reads TGTGCCAGCGATACCGGGACAGGGGGGAAGACCCAGTACTTC.

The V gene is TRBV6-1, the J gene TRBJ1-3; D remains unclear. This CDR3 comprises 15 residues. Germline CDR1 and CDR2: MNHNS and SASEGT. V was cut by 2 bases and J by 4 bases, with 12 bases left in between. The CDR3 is CASSENPGSGNTIYF. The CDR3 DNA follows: TGTGCCAGCAGTGAAAACCCGGGTTCAGGAAACACCATATATTTT.